Shown below are 14 T cell receptor beta chains from a single sample sequenced in a study of T cell changes during pregnancy in multiple sclerosis. Profiled with immunoSEQ multiplex PCR; TCRdb holds only in-frame clones, not every one. The sample carries under 60,000 clones, around 94% recorded once. This sample comprised CD4+ T cells from peripheral blood mononuclear cells, obtained in the third trimester of pregnancy. The source of these receptors is a female donor with multiple sclerosis, enrolled in a pregnancy study.

The chain is built from TRBV5-1 and TRBJ2-3; 12 bases fit TRBD2. This CDR3 has 15 amino acids. Trimming took 7 bases from V and 3 from J; bases not matched to a gene: 6. Germline CDR1 is SGHRS and CDR2 is YFSETQ. CDR3 loop: CASGLAGRDTDTQYF. The CDR3 coding sequence is TGCGCCAGCGGACTAGCGGGGAGGGATACAGATACGCAGTATTTT.

This clone was observed a single time. The V call is TRBV30, the J call TRBJ1-6; D ambiguous. CDR3 length: 13 residues. Trimming removed 6 bases from V and 10 bases from J, with 16 bases in between. Germline CDR1 is GTSNPN and CDR2 is SVGIG (reference sequence). The CDR3 loop is CACYPSGGSPLHF. CDR3 coding DNA: TGTGCCTGTTATCCCTCCGGAGGATCACCCCTCCACTTT.

The chain employs TRBV7-6 and TRBJ1-4; TRBD1 aligns across 8 bases. This CDR3 contains 14 residues. Germline loops: CDR1 SGHVS, CDR2 FNYEAQ. The V gene end was trimmed by 4 bases and the J gene end by 6 bases; junction bases not matched to a gene: 4. The CDR3 region is CASSWGTGDEKLFF. The CDR3 DNA reads as TGTGCCAGCAGCTGGGGGACAGGTGATGAAAAACTGTTTTTT.

This chain links TRBV4-2 with TRBJ2-5; D remains ambiguous. Germline CDR1 LGHNA, CDR2 YNFKEQ. This CDR3 is 15 amino acids long. Deletions cut 0 bases from V and 2 bases from J, with 10 bases between. CDR3 in DNA: TGTGCCAGCAGCCAAGATATCCCCCCTCAAGAGACCCAGTACTTC. Translating it yields CASSQDIPPQETQYF.

This clone was detected once. Additional DNA sequences in this sample encode the identical CDR3. This chain connects TRBV5-1 to TRBJ2-2, with TRBD2 matching over 10 bases. The CDR3 spans 16 residues. V gave up 2 bases and J gave up 1 base; unmatched junction bases: 2. Germline V gene lookup returns CDR1 SGHRS and CDR2 YFSETQ. The CDR3 sequence is CASSFLAGVNTGELFF. The CDR3 bases are TGCGCCAGCAGCTTTCTAGCGGGGGTGAACACCGGGGAGCTGTTTTTT.

The gene calls are TRBV6-6 and TRBJ1-1; D might be TRBD1 (5 bases). Germline lookup yields CDR1 MNHNY and CDR2 SVGAGI (reference sequence). The CDR3 is 13 amino acids. V was pared by 10 bases and J by 0 bases, with 12 bases between. CDR3 nucleotides: TGTGCCACCTCCCAGGGCCTGAACACTGAAGCTTTCTTT. Protein: CATSQGLNTEAFF.

The gene calls are TRBV11-3 and TRBJ2-2; 10 bases align to TRBD1. Losses at the gene ends were 0 bases for V and 6 bases for J; bases not matched to a gene: 1. This CDR3 comprises 15 residues. Germline CDR1 is SGHNT and CDR2 is YENEEA. For the CDR3, the DNA is TGTGCCAGCAGCTTAGAGGGACAGGGGTCCGGGGAGCTGTTTTTT. Translated, it gives CASSLEGQGSGELFF.

CDR3 residues: CASSQGGHTERPNTGELFF. The CDR3 nucleotides are TGTGCCAGCAGCCAAGGGGGACACACGGAGAGACCGAACACCGGGGAGCTGTTTTTT. The chain links TRBV14 to TRBJ2-2; a possible D gene is TRBD1 (6 bases). The germline CDR1 and CDR2 sequences are SGHDN and FVKESK. CDR3 length: 19 residues. The V gene lost 1 base and the J gene lost 0 bases, with 18 bases spanning the gap.

V is TRBV28 and J is TRBJ1-2, with 7 positions matching TRBD1. The J segment lost 8 bases and the V segment lost 3 bases, leaving 6 bases of the junction unmatched. From germline, CDR1 is MDHEN and CDR2 SYDVKM. The CDR3 is 13 residues long. The CDR3 protein is CASSFEGGYGYTF. CDR3 DNA sequence: TGTGCCAGCAGTTTTGAAGGGGGCTACGGCTACACCTTC.

The V call is TRBV25-1, the J call TRBJ1-6, with 9 nucleotides matching TRBD1. The germline CDR1 and CDR2 sequences are MGHDK and SYGVNS. CDR3 length: 13 amino acids. Trimming took 8 bases from V and 9 from J; bases not matched to a gene: 5. Here the CDR3 reads CASSGTGSSPLHF. The CDR3 nucleotides read TGTGCCAGCTCCGGGACAGGGTCTTCACCCCTCCACTTT.

The rearrangement uses TRBV28 and TRBJ2-7; 10 bases are a match to TRBD1. This CDR3 region has 13 residues. Trimming removed 6 bases from V and 4 bases from J; junction bases left unmatched: 3. Germline-derived CDR1 and CDR2 are MDHEN and SYDVKM. CDR3 sequence (DNA): TGTGCCAGCAGGACAGGGGGCCAGTACGAGCAGTACTTC. Protein: CASRTGGQYEQYF.

The chain couples TRBV7-8 to TRBJ1-1; the D is unclear. CDR1 is SGHVS, CDR2 FQNEAQ, per germline. This CDR3 has 11 amino acids. V dropped 2 bases and J dropped 6 bases, with 4 bases sitting between them. Here the CDR3 reads CASSLLSEAFF. The DNA of the CDR3 is TGTGCCAGCAGCTTACTCTCTGAAGCTTTCTTT.

Remarks on this clone: This specimen includes other DNA sequences encoding the same CDR3. The J gene is TRBJ2-7, the V gene TRBV5-1; D perhaps matches TRBD1 (6 bases). The CDR3 length is 14 residues. V was pared by 4 bases and J by 0 bases, with 11 bases between. The germline V gene has CDR1 SGHRS and CDR2 YFSETQ. The CDR3 sequence: CASSIGQSSYEQYF. CDR3 DNA: TGCGCCAGCAGCATCGGACAGTCCTCCTACGAGCAGTACTTC.

The chain carries TRBV9 and TRBJ2-5; possible D gene TRBD2, 5 bases. Germline-derived CDR1 and CDR2 are SGDLS and YYNGEE. The CDR3 consists of 15 residues. V lost 3 bases to trimming and J lost 5 bases, with 17 bases between them. The CDR3 region has the DNA TGTGCCAGCAGCGCTCACCCGAGCGAGGGCGAGACCCAGTACTTC. It specifies CASSAHPSEGETQYF.